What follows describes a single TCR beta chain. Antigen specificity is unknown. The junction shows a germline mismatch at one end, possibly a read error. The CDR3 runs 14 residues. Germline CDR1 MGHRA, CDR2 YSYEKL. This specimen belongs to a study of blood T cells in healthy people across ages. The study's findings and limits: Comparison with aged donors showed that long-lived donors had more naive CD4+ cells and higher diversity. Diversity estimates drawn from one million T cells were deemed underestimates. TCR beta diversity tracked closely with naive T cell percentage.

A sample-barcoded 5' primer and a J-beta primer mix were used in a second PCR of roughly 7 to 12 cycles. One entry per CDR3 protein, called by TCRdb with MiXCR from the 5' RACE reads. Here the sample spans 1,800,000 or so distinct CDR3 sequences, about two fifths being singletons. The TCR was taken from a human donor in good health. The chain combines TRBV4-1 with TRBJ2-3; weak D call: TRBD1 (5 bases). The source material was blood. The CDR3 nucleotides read TGCACCAGCAGCGAGGTAGGGGGCACAGATACGCAGTATTTT. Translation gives CTSSEVGGTDTQYF.